The 12 T cell receptor beta chains given below trace back to one sample, sequenced in a study of T cell responses to AZD1222 COVID-19 vaccine. Repertoires were generated with immunoSEQ multiplex PCR, while TCRdb's copy carries only in-frame clones and drops some. The sample lists 98,000 or so clones; roughly 84% were seen once. Sequenced here: peripheral blood, sampled on day 0 of AZD1222 vaccination. All receptors come from an adult in good health.

The chain links TRBV11-2 to TRBJ2-5; 8 nucleotides align to TRBD1. V lost 3 bases, J lost 5 bases, and 8 bases stayed unmatched. The CDR3 is 15 amino acids. The germline CDR1 and CDR2 sequences are SGHAT and FQNNGV. The CDR3 DNA is TGTGCCAGCAGCTTTTCTCAGGGGGCTTGGGAGACCCAGTACTTC. This sequence encodes CASSFSQGAWETQYF.

The chain recombines TRBV29-1 with TRBJ2-7; 9 nucleotides line up with TRBD1. V dropped 7 bases and J dropped 1; count of bases not matched to a gene: 5. Germline-derived CDR1 and CDR2 are SQVTM and ANQGSEA. The CDR3 is 13 residues long. The DNA of the CDR3 is TGCAGCGGCCGGGACAGGGAGTCCTACGAGCAGTACTTC. It codes for CSGRDRESYEQYF.

This rearrangement joins TRBV6-6 to TRBJ2-5; the D gene is possibly TRBD1 (6 bases). The CDR3 has 13 amino acids. CDR1 and CDR2 from the germline V gene are MNHNY and SVGAGI (reference sequence). Trimming took 6 bases from V and 5 from J, leaving 13 bases between them. Written as DNA, the CDR3 is TGTGCCAGCAGCCCCAGGGGTGGGGAGACCCAGTACTTC. It specifies CASSPRGGETQYF.

The chain recombines TRBV29-1 with TRBJ2-5; D is possibly TRBD2 (6 bases). The CDR3 extends over 15 amino acids. Germline values: CDR1 SQVTM, CDR2 ANQGSEA. The ends were cut back, 5 bases at V and 5 bases at J, with 21 bases in the middle. CDR3 sequence (DNA): TGCAGCGTTCCCCCGGGGGTGGTGAAACATGAGACCCAGTACTTC. This translates into CSVPPGVVKHETQYF.

The gene calls are TRBV27 and TRBJ1-1, with a weak D call TRBD1 (6 bases). CDR1 and CDR2 (germline): MNHEY, SMNVEV (reference sequence). The CDR3 contains 16 residues. The germline V and J ends were trimmed by 3 bases and 0 bases, with 14 bases remaining between them. The CDR3 protein is CASSFLTGNVNTEAFF. The CDR3 nucleotides are TGTGCCAGCAGTTTCCTCACAGGGAATGTGAACACTGAAGCTTTCTTT.

The chain uses TRBV19 and TRBJ1-5; 7 bases map to TRBD1. The CDR3 runs to 14 residues. Germline trimming cut 7 bases from V and 3 bases from J; bases unmatched to any gene: 6. CDR1 and CDR2 from the germline V gene are LNHDA and SQIVND (reference sequence). Written as DNA, the CDR3 is TGTGCCAGTACCGACGGACAGGTCAATCAGCCCCAGCATTTT. It yields the protein CASTDGQVNQPQHF. Based on the CDR3 plus reference TRBV19 and TRBJ1-5, the full variable domain is DGGITQSPKYLFRKEGQNVTLSCEQNLNHDAMYWYRQDPGQGLRLIYYSQIVNDFQKGDIAEGYSVSREKKESFPLTVTSAQKNPTAFYLCASTDGQVNQPQHFGDGTRLSIL.

The V and J genes are TRBV29-1 and TRBJ2-5, with unresolved D. CDR3 length equals 14 residues. Trimming cost V 3 bases and J 5 bases, with 16 bases left between them. Germline V lookup: CDR1 SQVTM, CDR2 ANQGSEA. The CDR3 nucleotides read TGCAGCGTTGATAGTGACCCGGGCTCGGAGACCCAGTACTTC. Translating gives CSVDSDPGSETQYF.

This rearrangement joins TRBV7-2 to TRBJ2-5, with 11 bases fitting TRBD2. Trimming cost V 4 bases and J 1 base; bases outside gene matches: 5. This CDR3 is 16 amino acids long. Looked up from germline, CDR1 is SGHTA and CDR2 is FQGNSA. The CDR3 spells CASSSVLAGAQETQYF. CDR3 in DNA: TGTGCCAGCAGCTCTGTACTAGCGGGGGCCCAAGAGACCCAGTACTTC.

The table lists this clone with a few counts. The chain has TRBV21-1 and TRBJ1-5. TRBV21-1 is a pseudogene locus. The CDR3 is 17 residues long. CDR3 residues: CASSKGTRQYSNQPQHF. The CDR3 nucleotides are TGTGCCAGCAGCAAAGGGACCCGACAATATAGCAATCAGCCCCAGCATTTT.

V is TRBV5-1 and J is TRBJ2-3, with D maybe TRBD2 (5 bases). Germline V gives CDR1 SGHRS, CDR2 YFSETQ. With 2 bases removed from V and 0 bases from J, the gap between germline ends came to 7 bases. The CDR3 extends over 14 amino acids. This chain's CDR3 is CASSLSGSTDTQYF. CDR3 nucleotides: TGCGCCAGCAGCTTAAGCGGAAGCACAGATACGCAGTATTTT.

This clone occurred once. In DNA form, the CDR3 reads TGTGCCACCAGCGGGACAGGAGCATACAATGAGCAGTTCTTC. This sequence encodes CATSGTGAYNEQFF. The chain is built from TRBV24-1 and TRBJ2-1; TRBD1 matches 8 bases. After removal of 7 bases from V and 4 bases from J, the junction contained 5 bases not matched to a gene. Germline values: CDR1 KGHDR, CDR2 SFDVKD. The CDR3 covers 14 residues.

Concerning this clone: Because the CDR3 is missing its conserved closing phenylalanine or tryptophan, this is likely a read error. The limits of the CDR3 on the DNA are not certain, so only TCRdb's listed CDR3 is given. V usage is TRBV11-3 and J usage is TRBJ1-4. Including both end residues, the CDR3 is 8 amino acids long. Germline loops: CDR1 SGHNT, CDR2 YENEEA. The CDR3 region is CASPPTVG.